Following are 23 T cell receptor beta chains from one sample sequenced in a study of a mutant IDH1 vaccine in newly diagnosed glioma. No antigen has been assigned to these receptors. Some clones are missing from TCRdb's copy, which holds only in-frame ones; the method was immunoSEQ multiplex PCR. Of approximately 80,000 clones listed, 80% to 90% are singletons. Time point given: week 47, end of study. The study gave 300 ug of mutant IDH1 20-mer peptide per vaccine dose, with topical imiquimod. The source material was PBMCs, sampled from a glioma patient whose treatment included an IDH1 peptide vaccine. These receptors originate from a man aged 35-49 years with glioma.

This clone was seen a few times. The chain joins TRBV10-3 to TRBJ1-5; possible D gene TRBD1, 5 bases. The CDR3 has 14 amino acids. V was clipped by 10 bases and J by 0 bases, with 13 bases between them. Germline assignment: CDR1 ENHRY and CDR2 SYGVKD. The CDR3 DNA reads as TGTGCCACTCAGGGAGACAGTAGCAATCAGCCCCAGCATTTT. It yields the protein CATQGDSSNQPQHF.

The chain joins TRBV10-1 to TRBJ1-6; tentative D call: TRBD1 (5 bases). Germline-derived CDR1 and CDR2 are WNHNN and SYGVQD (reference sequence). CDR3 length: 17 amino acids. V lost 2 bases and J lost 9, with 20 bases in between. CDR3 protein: CASSEQWDPTHCSPLHF. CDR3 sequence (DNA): TGCGCCAGCAGTGAGCAATGGGACCCCACGCATTGTTCACCCCTCCACTTT.

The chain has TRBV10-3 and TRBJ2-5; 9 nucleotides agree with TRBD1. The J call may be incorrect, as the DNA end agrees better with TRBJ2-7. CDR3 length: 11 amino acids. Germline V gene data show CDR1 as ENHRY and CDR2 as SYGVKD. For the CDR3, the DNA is TGTGCCACCGGACAGGGGAACGAGCAGTACTTC. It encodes CATGQGNEQYF.

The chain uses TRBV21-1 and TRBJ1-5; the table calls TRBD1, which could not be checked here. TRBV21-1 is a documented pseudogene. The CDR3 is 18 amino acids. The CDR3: CASSKALGTGRGNQPQHF. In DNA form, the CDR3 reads TGTGCCAGCAGCAAAGCGCTAGGGACAGGGAGAGGTAATCAGCCCCAGCATTTT.

The CDR3 spells CASSLRTGTNTQYF. The CDR3 nucleotides read TGTGCCAGCAGCCTACGGACAGGGACGAATACGCAGTATTTT. This chain joins TRBV5-4 and TRBJ2-3; TRBD1 matches 8 bases. The CDR3 extends over 14 amino acids. CDR1 and CDR2 from the germline V gene are SGHNT and YYREEE (reference sequence). With 4 bases clipped from V and 7 bases from J, the junction kept 8 bases outside the gene matches.

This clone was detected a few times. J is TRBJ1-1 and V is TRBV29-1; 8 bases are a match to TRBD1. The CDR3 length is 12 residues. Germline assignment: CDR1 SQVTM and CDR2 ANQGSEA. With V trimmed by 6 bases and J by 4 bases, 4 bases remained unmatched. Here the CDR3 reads CSVPTGVTEAFF. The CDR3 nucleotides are TGCAGCGTCCCGACAGGGGTCACTGAAGCTTTCTTT.

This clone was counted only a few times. The CDR3 sequence: CASSGPGQGSRGTQYF. The CDR3 coding sequence is TGTGCCAGCAGCGGGCCGGGACAGGGTTCCCGGGGTACGCAGTATTTT. The chain combines TRBV9 with TRBJ2-3, with 9 bases identical to TRBD1. Trimming took 3 bases from V and 8 from J; bases not matched to a gene: 13. Germline V lookup: CDR1 SGDLS, CDR2 YYNGEE. This CDR3 is 16 amino acids long. The full variable domain, with the rest looked up from reference TRBV9 and TRBJ2-3, is DSGVTQTPKHLITATGQRVTLRCSPRSGDLSVYWYQQSLDQGLQFLIQYYNGEERAKGNILERFSAQQFPDLHSELNLSSLELGDSALYFCASSGPGQGSRGTQYFGPGTRLTVL.

As DNA, the CDR3 is TGTGCCAGCAGCTTACGGGCTAGCGGGGGCACAGATACGCAGTATTTT. This codes for CASSLRASGGTDTQYF. This chain joins TRBV11-2 and TRBJ2-3, with TRBD2 identical over 9 bases. Germline V gives CDR1 SGHAT, CDR2 FQNNGV. The J segment lost 1 base and the V segment lost 2 bases, leaving 4 bases of the junction unmatched. The CDR3 has 16 residues.

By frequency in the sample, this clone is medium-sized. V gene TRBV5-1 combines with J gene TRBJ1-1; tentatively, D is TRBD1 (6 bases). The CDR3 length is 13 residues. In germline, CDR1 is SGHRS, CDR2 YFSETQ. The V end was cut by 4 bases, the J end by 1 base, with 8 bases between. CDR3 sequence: CASSIQGNTEAFF. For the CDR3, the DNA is TGCGCCAGCAGCATACAGGGGAACACTGAAGCTTTCTTT.

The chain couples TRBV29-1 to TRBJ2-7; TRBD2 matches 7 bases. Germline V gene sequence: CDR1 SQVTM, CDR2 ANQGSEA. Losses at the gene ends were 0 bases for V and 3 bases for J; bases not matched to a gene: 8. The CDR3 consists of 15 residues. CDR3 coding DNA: TGCAGCGTTGAAGATCCCCGGACTAGTGGCTACGAGCAGTACTTC. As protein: CSVEDPRTSGYEQYF.

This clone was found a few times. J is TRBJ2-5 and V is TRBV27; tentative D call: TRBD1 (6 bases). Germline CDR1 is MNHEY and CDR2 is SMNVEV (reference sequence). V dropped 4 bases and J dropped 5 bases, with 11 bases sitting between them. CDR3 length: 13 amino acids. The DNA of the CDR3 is TGTGCCAGCAGTTCTGACAGGTGGGAGACCCAGTACTTC. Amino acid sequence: CASSSDRWETQYF.

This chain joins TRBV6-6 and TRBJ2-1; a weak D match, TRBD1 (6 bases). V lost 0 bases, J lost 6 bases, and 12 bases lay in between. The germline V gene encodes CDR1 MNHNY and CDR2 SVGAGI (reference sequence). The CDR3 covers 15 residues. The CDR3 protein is CASSYSDRIGNEQFF. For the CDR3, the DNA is TGTGCCAGCAGTTACTCCGACAGGATCGGCAATGAGCAGTTCTTC.

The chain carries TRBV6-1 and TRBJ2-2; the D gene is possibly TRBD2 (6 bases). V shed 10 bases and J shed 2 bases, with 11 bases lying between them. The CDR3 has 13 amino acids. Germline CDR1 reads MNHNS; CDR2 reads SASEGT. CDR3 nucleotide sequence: TGTGCCACTCGGGACTTCAACACCGGGGAGCTGTTTTTT. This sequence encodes CATRDFNTGELFF.

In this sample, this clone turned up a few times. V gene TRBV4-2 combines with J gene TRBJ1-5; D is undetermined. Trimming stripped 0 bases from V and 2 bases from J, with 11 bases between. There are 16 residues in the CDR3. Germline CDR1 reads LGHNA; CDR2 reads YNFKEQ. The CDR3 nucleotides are TGTGCCAGCAGCCAAGAACCGGCCTCGGGCAATCAGCCCCAGCATTTT. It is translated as CASSQEPASGNQPQHF.

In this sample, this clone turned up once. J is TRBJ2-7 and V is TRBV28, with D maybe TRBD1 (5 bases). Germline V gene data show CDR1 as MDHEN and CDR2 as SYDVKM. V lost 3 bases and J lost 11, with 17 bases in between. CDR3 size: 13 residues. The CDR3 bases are TGTGCCAGCAGTTTCGGTGTCAGGGCTGAGGAGTACTTC. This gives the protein CASSFGVRAEEYF.

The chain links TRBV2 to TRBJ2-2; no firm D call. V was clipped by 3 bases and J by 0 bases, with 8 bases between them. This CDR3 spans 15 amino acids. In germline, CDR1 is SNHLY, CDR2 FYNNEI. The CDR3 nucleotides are TGTGCCAGCAGTGAGGCCAGGACGAACACCGGGGAGCTGTTTTTT. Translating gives CASSEARTNTGELFF.

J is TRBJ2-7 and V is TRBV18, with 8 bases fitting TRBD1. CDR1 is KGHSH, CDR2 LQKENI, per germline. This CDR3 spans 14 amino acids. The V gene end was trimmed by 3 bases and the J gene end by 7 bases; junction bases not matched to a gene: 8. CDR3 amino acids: CASSPQQGALEQYF. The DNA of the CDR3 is TGTGCCAGCTCACCCCAGCAGGGGGCGCTTGAGCAGTACTTC. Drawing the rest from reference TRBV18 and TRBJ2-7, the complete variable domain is NAGVMQNPRHLVRRRGQEARLRCSPMKGHSHVYWYRQLPEEGLKFMVYLQKENIIDESGMPKERFSAEFPKEGPSILRIQQVVRGDSAAYFCASSPQQGALEQYFGPGTRLTVT.

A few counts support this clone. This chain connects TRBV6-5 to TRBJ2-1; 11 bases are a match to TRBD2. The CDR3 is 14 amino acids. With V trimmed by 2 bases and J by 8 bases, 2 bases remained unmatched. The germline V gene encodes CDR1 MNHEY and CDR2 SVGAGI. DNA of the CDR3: TGTGCCAGCAGTTACACTAGCGGGAGCTATGAGCAGTTCTTC. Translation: CASSYTSGSYEQFF.

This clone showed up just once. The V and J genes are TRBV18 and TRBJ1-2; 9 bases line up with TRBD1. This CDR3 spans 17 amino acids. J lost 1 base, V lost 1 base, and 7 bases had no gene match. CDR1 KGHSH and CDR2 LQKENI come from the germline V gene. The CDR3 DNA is TGTGCCAGCTCACCACTCACAGGGGGCGAGGGTAACTATGGCTACACCTTC. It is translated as CASSPLTGGEGNYGYTF.

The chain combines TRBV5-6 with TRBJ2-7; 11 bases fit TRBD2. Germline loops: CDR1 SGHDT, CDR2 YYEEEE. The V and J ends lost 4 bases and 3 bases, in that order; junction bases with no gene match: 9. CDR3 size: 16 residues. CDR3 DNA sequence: TGTGCCAGCAGCCCCTTCCCGGGACTAGCGGTCTACGAGCAGTACTTC. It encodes CASSPFPGLAVYEQYF.

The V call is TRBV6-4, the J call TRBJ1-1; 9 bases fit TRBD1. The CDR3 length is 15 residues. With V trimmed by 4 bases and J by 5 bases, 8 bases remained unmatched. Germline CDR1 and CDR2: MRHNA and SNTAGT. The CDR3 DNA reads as TGTGCCAGCAGTGCCGACAGGGGGAGGCGTACTGAAGCTTTCTTT. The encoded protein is CASSADRGRRTEAFF.

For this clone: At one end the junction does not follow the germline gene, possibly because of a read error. For the CDR3, the DNA is TGTGCCAGCAGCTTAGGGGCGACTGGAGCTAACTATGGCTGCACCTTC. Translation: CASSLGATGANYGCTF. The chain uses TRBV7-8 and TRBJ1-2, with D uncertain. The CDR3 is 16 residues long. CDR1 and CDR2 from the germline V gene are SGHVS and FQNEAQ.

CDR3 coding DNA: TGTGCCAGCGGGACAGGGGCCTACGAGCAGTACTTC. It is translated as CASGTGAYEQYF. The rearrangement uses TRBV25-1 and TRBJ2-7, with 10 bases identical to TRBD1. Germline V gene lookup returns CDR1 MGHDK and CDR2 SYGVNS. This CDR3 comprises 12 residues. With V trimmed by 8 bases and J by 2 bases, 0 bases remained unmatched.